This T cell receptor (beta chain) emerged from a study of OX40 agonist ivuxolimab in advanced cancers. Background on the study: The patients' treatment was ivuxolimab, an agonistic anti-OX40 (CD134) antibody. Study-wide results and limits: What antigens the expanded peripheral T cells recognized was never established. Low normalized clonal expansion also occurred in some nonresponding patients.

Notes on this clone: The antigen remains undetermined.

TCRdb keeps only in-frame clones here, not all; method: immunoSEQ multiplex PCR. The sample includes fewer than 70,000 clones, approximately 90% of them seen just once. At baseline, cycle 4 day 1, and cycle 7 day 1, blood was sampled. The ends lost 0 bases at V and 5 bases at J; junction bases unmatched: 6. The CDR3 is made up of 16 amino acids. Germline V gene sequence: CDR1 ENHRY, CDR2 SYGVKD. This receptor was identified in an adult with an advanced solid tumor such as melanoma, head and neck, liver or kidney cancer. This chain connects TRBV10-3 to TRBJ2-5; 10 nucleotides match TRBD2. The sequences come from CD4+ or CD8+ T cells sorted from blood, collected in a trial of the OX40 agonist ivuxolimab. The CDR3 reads CAISESGAGGPETQYF. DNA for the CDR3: TGTGCCATCAGTGAGTCCGGAGCGGGAGGGCCGGAGACCCAGTACTTC.